This T cell receptor beta chain derives from a study of blood T cell repertoires in COVID-19. About the study: There were acute and convalescent COVID-19 samples, and they came from the United States, Italy and Spain. PBMCs, B-cell-depleted T cells, or T cells provided the cDNA or gDNA that made up the material.

In the source study's methods: Amplification with reference gene primers provided the estimates of nucleated cell counts. The protocol was immunoSEQ multiplex PCR, while the TCRdb copy is restricted to in-frame clones and leaves out a portion. Clone size and the V and J calls come from that table; the DNA yielded D and trimming. The table has some 250,000 clones, approximately 80% seen once. The CDR3 is 13 residues long. Between the trimmed V and J ends, which lost 0 bases and 5 bases, there was a span of 7 bases. Germline CDR1 is SGHDT and CDR2 is YYEEEE. The sample consisted of peripheral blood. The chain has TRBV5-6 and TRBJ2-3; no clear D. The receptor comes from a woman aged 55-69 years with active or convalescent COVID-19. The CDR3 is CASSLAPGDTQYF. CDR3 nucleotides: TGTGCCAGCAGCTTGGCTCCGGGAGATACGCAGTATTTT.